Each of the 6 T cell receptor beta chains below was sequenced from the same sample in a study of neurological immune-mediated disorders. Each CDR3 protein is one row after TCRdb ran MiXCR on the 5' RACE reads. This table holds about 62,000 distinct CDR3 sequences, 4.5% to 5.5% found once. Sequencing was carried out using PBMCs. These receptors originate from a woman between 45 and 65 years old with multiple sclerosis.

There are many counts of this clonotype. V is TRBV11-2 and J is TRBJ1-6; D not certain. Trimming pared 2 bases from V and 5 bases from J, leaving 10 bases between. This CDR3 spans 15 amino acids. In germline, CDR1 is SGHAT, CDR2 FQNNGV. The CDR3 reads CASSLRPADNSPLHF. CDR3 DNA: TGTGCCAGCAGCTTACGCCCGGCGGATAATTCACCCCTCCACTTT.

This clonotype has at least ten counts. A read error may account for a junction end that differs from germline. V is TRBV4-3 and J is TRBJ1-5; D call uncertain. The CDR3 is made up of 15 amino acids. CDR1 and CDR2 from the germline V gene are LGHNA and YSLEER. CDR3 DNA sequence: TGCGCCAGCAGCCAAGATGGGAGTAGCAATCAGCCCCAGAATTTT. Protein: CASSQDGSSNQPQNF.

This clonotype was detected ten times or more. The V and J genes are TRBV5-1 and TRBJ1-5; D unclear. The CDR3 spans 16 residues. From germline, CDR1 is SGHRS and CDR2 YFSETQ. With 4 bases removed from V and 0 bases from J, the gap between germline ends came to 14 bases. CDR3 residues: CASSPRPGYSNQPQHF. CDR3 DNA: TGCGCCAGCAGCCCGCGGCCGGGTTATAGCAATCAGCCCCAGCATTTT.

Ten or more counts support this clonotype. The chain uses TRBV4-2 and TRBJ1-2, with 8 positions matching TRBD1. Unmatched junction bases numbered 12, after V lost 4 bases and J lost 8 bases. Germline loops: CDR1 LGHNA, CDR2 YNFKEQ. The CDR3 is 15 residues long. This CDR3 is CASSLRPGQEVGYTF. The CDR3 nucleotides read TGTGCCAGCAGCCTGCGCCCGGGACAGGAGGTGGGCTACACCTTC.

The table lists this clonotype with many counts. The rearrangement uses TRBV5-1 and TRBJ2-2, with 8 bases aligning to TRBD2. CDR1 and CDR2 (germline): SGHRS, YFSETQ. V gave up 2 bases and J gave up 7 bases; unmatched junction bases: 10. There are 16 residues in the CDR3. CDR3 residues: CASSFWERGPDGELFF. The CDR3 nucleotides read TGCGCCAGCAGCTTTTGGGAGCGGGGGCCGGACGGGGAGCTGTTTTTT.

This clonotype was found many times. The chain uses TRBV7-2 and TRBJ1-2, with D hard to call. The V gene lost 2 bases and the J gene lost 4 bases, with 8 bases spanning the gap. The CDR3 is 13 amino acids. Germline V gives CDR1 SGHTA, CDR2 FQGNSA. The CDR3 loop is CASSLTDSYGYTF. CDR3 DNA sequence: TGTGCCAGCAGCTTAACCGATTCCTATGGCTACACCTTC. Full variable domain (outside the CDR3, taken from reference TRBV7-2 and TRBJ1-2): GAGVSQSPSNKVTEKGKDVELRCDPISGHTALYWYRQSLGQGLEFLIYFQGNSAPDKSGLPSDRFSAERTGGSVSTLTIQRTQQEDSAVYLCASSLTDSYGYTFGSGTRLTVV.